This T cell receptor (beta chain) derives from a study of response to subunit inactivated influenza vaccine. Points from the study as a whole: After each seasonal influenza vaccination, few new T cells are recruited, the authors suggested.

TCRdb re-called the RT-PCR reads through MiXCR, storing one row per CDR3 protein. The data show around 320,000 distinct CDR3 sequences, with roughly 22% seen just once and 10% held by the top ten. Germline V gives CDR1 MGHDK, CDR2 SYGVNS. CDR3 length: 13 amino acids. V was shortened by 10 bases and J by 7 bases, with 19 bases between the two germline ends. Worth noting for this clonotype: Antigen unknown.

The clonotype was recovered from a man aged 45-69 years who received an inactivated influenza vaccine. Here the sequenced sample was PBMCs from blood, taken about 20 months after vaccination. V and J are TRBV25-1 and TRBJ2-5, with D possibly TRBD2 on 5 matching bases. The CDR3 nucleotides are TGTGCCATCGAAGACGGTCGTGCGGGGACCCAGTACTTC. It is translated as CAIEDGRAGTQYF.